This T cell receptor beta chain was identified in a study of T-cell reconstitution after alpha-beta-depleted transplantation in children. CDR1 SQVTM and CDR2 ANQGSEA come from the germline V gene. The V gene lost 4 bases and the J gene lost 2 bases, with 9 bases spanning the gap. This CDR3 comprises 12 residues. Unique molecular identifiers were used in preparing the TCRbeta library. One entry per CDR3 protein, called by TCRdb with MiXCR from the PCR reads. This table has 350,000 to 400,000 distinct CDR3 sequences, roughly 21% appearing once. This sequence joins TRBV29-1 and TRBJ2-7; unclear D gene. The input for sequencing was PBMCs from the stem cell graft donor, taken from the stem cell graft. The sequence was obtained from a human donor who donated a stem cell graft to a child with acute myeloid leukemia. DNA for the CDR3: TGCAGCGTTGGACATAGCCCCTACGAGCAGTACTTC. It is translated as CSVGHSPYEQYF.